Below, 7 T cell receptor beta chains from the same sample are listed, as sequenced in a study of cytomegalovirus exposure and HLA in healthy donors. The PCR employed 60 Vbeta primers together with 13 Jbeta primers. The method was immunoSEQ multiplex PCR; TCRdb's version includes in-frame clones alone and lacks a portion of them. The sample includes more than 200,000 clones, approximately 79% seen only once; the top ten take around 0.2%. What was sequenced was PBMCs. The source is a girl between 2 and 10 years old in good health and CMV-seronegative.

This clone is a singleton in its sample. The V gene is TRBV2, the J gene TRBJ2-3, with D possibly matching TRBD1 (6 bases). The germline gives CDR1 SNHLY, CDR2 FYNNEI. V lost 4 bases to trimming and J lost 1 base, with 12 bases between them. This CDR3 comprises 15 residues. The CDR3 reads CASSVTGPRTDTQYF. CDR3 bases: TGTGCCAGCAGTGTAACAGGGCCCCGCACAGATACGCAGTATTTT.

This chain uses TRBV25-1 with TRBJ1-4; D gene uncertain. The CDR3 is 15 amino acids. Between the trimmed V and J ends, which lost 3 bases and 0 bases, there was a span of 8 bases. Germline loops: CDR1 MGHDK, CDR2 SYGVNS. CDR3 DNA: TGTGCCAGCAGTGATCTCGTCGCAACTAATGAAAAACTGTTTTTT. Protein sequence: CASSDLVATNEKLFF.

CDR3 sequence: CASSLVAGDYEQYF. The DNA of the CDR3 is TGTGCCAGCAGCCTCGTAGCGGGAGACTACGAGCAGTACTTC. The chain combines TRBV5-4 with TRBJ2-7; TRBD2 matches at 9 bases. Unmatched junction bases numbered 5, after V lost 4 bases and J lost 3 bases. Germline V CDR1 and CDR2: SGHNT, YYREEE (reference sequence). The CDR3 is 14 amino acids.

The CDR3 spells CASSPGQGSGQTEAFF. CDR3 nucleotides: TGTGCCAGCAGCCCGGGACAGGGGTCGGGACAAACTGAAGCTTTCTTT. The rearrangement links TRBV7-9 to TRBJ1-1; 10 bases agree with TRBD1. V lost 5 bases to trimming and J lost 5 bases; unmatched junction nucleotides: 11. In germline, CDR1 is SEHNR, CDR2 FQNEAQ (reference sequence). The CDR3 sequence is 16 residues long.

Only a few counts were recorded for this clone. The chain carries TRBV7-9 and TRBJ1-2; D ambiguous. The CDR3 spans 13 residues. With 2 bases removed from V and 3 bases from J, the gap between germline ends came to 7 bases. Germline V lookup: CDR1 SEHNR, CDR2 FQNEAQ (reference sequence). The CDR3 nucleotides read TGTGCCAGCAGCTTAATTGCGCACTATGGCTACACCTTC. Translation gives CASSLIAHYGYTF. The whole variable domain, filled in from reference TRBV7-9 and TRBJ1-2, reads DTGVSQNPRHKITKRGQNVTFRCDPISEHNRLYWYRQTLGQGPEFLTYFQNEAQLEKSRLLSDRFSAERPKGSFSTLEIQRTEQGDSAMYLCASSLIAHYGYTFGSGTRLTVV.

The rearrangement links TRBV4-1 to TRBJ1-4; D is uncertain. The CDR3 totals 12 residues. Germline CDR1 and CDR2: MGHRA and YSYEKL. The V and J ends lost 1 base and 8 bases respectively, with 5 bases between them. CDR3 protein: CASSQVGEKLFF. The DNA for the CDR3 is TGCGCCAGCAGCCAAGTTGGCGAAAAACTGTTTTTT.

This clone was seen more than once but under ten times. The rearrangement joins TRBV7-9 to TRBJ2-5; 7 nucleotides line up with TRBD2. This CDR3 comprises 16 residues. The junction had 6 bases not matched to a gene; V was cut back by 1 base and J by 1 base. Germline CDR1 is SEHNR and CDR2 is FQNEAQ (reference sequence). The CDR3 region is CASSLGMGLLQETQYF. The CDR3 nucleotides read TGTGCCAGCAGCTTAGGAATGGGACTACTCCAAGAGACCCAGTACTTC. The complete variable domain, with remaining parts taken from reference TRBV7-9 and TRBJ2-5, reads DTGVSQNPRHKITKRGQNVTFRCDPISEHNRLYWYRQTLGQGPEFLTYFQNEAQLEKSRLLSDRFSAERPKGSFSTLEIQRTEQGDSAMYLCASSLGMGLLQETQYFGPGTRLLVL.